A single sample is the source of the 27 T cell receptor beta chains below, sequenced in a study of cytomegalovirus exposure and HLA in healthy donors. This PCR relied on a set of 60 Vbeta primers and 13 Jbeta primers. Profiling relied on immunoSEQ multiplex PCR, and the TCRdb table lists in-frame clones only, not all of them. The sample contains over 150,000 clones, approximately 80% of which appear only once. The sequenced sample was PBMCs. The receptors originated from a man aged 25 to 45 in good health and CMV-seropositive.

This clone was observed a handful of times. Here the CDR3 reads CASSPRRSSGANVLTF. The CDR3, as DNA: TGTGCCAGCAGCCCCCGACGGAGCTCTGGGGCCAACGTCCTGACTTTC. The genes are TRBV14 and TRBJ2-6; D unresolved. V gave up 4 bases and J gave up 0 bases, with 10 bases separating them. CDR1 is SGHDN, CDR2 FVKESK, per germline. There are 16 residues in the CDR3.

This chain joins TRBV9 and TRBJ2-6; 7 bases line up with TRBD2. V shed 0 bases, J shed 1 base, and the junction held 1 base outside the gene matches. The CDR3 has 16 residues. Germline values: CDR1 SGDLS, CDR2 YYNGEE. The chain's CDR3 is CASSVGGGSGANVLTF. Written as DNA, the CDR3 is TGTGCCAGCAGCGTAGGGGGGGGGTCTGGGGCCAACGTCCTGACTTTC.

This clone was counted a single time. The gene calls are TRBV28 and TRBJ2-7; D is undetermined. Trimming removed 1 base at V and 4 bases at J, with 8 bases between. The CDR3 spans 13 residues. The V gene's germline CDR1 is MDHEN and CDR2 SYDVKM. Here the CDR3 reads CASSLFLEYEQYF. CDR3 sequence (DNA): TGTGCCAGCAGTTTATTCTTGGAGTACGAGCAGTACTTC.

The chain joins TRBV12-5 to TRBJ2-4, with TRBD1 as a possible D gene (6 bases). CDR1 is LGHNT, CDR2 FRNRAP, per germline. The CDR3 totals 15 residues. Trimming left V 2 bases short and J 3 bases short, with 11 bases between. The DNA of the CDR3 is TGTGCTAGTGGTTTGCAGGGGTTGGGCAAAAACATTCAGTACTTC. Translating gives CASGLQGLGKNIQYF.

CDR3 loop: CASSAAQGVGTGELFF. CDR3 bases: TGTGCCAGCAGTGCGGCCCAGGGGGTCGGCACCGGGGAGCTGTTTTTT. The chain carries TRBV28 and TRBJ2-2, with 7 bases matching TRBD1. The CDR3 sequence is 16 residues long. Germline lookup yields CDR1 MDHEN and CDR2 SYDVKM. J lost 4 bases, V lost 5 bases, and 10 bases had no gene match.

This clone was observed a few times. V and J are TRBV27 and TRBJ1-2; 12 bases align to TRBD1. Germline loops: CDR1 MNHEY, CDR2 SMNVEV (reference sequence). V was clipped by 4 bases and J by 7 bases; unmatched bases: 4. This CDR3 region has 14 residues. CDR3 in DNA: TGTGCCAGCAGTTCCGGGACAGGGGGCGGTGGCTACACCTTC. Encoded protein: CASSSGTGGGGYTF.

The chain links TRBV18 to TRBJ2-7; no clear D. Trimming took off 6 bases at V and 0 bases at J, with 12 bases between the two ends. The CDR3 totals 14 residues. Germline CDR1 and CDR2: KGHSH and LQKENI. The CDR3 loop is CASSPGSSSYEQYF. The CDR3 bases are TGTGCCAGCTCGCCTGGATCTAGCTCCTACGAGCAGTACTTC.

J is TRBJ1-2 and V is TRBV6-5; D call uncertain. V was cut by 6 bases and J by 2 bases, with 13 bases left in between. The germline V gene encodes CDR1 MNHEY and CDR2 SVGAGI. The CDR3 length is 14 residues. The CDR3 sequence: CASRVVGKNYGYTF. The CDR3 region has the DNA TGTGCCAGCAGGGTCGTGGGCAAGAACTATGGCTACACCTTC.

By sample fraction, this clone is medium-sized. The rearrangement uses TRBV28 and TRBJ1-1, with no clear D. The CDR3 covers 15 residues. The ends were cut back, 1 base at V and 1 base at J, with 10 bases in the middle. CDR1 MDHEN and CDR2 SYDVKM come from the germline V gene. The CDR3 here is CASSLFRAGNTEAFF. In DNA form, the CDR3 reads TGTGCCAGCAGTTTATTCCGGGCGGGGAACACTGAAGCTTTCTTT.

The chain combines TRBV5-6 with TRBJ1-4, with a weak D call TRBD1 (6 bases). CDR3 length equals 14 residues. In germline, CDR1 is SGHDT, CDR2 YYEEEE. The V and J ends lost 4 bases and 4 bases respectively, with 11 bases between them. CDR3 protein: CASSPRGINEKLFF. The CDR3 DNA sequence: TGTGCCAGCAGCCCGAGGGGGATTAATGAAAAACTGTTTTTT.

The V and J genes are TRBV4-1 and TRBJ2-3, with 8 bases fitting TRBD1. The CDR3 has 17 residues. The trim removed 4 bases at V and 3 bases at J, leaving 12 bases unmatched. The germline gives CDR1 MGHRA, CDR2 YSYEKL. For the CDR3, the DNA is TGCGCCAGCAGCCCTGACAGGGGTATGGGGAGTACAGATACGCAGTATTTT. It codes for CASSPDRGMGSTDTQYF.

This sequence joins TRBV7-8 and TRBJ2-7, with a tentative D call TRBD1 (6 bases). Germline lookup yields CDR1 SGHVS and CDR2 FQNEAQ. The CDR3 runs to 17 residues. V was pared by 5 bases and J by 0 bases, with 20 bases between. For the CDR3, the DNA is TGTGCCAGCAGCCCTCGGTCGGGACATCCATACTCCTACGAGCAGTACTTC. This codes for CASSPRSGHPYSYEQYF.

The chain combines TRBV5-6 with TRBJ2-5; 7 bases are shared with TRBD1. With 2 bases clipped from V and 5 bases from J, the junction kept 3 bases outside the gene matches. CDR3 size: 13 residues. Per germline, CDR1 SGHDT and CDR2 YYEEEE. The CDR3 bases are TGTGCCAGCAGCTTAGACAGGGTCGAGACCCAGTACTTC. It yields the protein CASSLDRVETQYF.

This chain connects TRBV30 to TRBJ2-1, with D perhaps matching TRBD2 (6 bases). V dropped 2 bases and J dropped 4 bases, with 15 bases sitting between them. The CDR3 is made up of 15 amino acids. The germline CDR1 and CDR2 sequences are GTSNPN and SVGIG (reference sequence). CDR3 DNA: TGTGCCTGGAGTAGGGCGGGAAGGGCTTACAATGAGCAGTTCTTC. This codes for CAWSRAGRAYNEQFF.

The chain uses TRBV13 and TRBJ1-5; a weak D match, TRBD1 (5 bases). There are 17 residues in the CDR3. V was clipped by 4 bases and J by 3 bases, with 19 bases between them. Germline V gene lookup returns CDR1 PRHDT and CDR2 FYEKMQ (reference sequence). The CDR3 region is CASSSGGTARPNQPQHF. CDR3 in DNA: TGTGCCAGCAGCTCTGGAGGGACGGCCCGACCCAATCAGCCCCAGCATTTT.

The CDR3 protein is CASSLDPGSNEKLFF. CDR3 sequence (DNA): TGTGCCAGCAGCTTAGATCCGGGGTCTAATGAAAAACTGTTTTTT. The chain is built from TRBV11-2 and TRBJ1-4; D is ambiguous. Germline-derived CDR1 and CDR2 are SGHAT and FQNNGV. Trimming pared 0 bases from V and 3 bases from J, leaving 8 bases between. The CDR3 is 15 residues long.

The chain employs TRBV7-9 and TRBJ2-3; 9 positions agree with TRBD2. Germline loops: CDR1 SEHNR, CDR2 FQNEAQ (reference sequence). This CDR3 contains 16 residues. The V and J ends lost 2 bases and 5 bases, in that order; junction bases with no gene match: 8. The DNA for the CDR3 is TGTGCCAGCAGCTTAAAATGGCGGGAGGGTGTAGATACGCAGTATTTT. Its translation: CASSLKWREGVDTQYF.

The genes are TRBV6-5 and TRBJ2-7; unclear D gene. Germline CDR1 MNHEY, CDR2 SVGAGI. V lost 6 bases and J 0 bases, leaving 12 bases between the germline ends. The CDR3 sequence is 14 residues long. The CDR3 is CASSLLSSSYEQYF. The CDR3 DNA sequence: TGTGCCAGCAGCCTCCTTTCTAGCTCCTACGAGCAGTACTTC.

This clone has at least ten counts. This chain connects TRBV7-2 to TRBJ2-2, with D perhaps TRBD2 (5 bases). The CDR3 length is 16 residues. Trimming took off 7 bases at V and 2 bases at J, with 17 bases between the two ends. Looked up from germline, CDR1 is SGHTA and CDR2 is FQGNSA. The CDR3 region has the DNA TGTGCCAGCACGCTGTTTGGCGGAGGTAACACCGGGGAGCTGTTTTTT. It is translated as CASTLFGGGNTGELFF.

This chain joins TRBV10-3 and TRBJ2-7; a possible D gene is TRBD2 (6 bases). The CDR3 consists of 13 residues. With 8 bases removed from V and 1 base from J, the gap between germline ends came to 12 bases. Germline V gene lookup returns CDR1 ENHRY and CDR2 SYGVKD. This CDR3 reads CAILASESYEQYF. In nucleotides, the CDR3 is TGTGCCATCTTGGCTAGCGAATCCTACGAGCAGTACTTC.

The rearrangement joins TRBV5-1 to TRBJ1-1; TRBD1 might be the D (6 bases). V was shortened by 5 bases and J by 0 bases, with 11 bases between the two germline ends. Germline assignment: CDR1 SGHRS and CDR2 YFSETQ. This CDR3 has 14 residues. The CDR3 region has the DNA TGCGCCAGCAGAAACCGGGACATGAACACTGAAGCTTTCTTT. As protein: CASRNRDMNTEAFF.

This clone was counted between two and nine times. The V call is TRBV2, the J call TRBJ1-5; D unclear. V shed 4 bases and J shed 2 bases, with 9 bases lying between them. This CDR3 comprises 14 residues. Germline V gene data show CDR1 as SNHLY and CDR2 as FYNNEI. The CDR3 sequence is CASSVERGNQPQHF. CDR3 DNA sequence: TGTGCCAGCAGTGTTGAACGGGGCAATCAGCCCCAGCATTTT.

The CDR3 region has the DNA TGTGCCAGCTCACCCCCGGGACAGGGGGCGGTTGGCTACACCTTC. It is translated as CASSPPGQGAVGYTF. The V and J genes are TRBV18 and TRBJ1-2, with TRBD1 identical over 12 bases. Trimming at V came to 3 bases and at J to 7 bases, leaving 6 bases not matched to a gene. CDR3 length equals 15 residues. The germline V gene has CDR1 KGHSH and CDR2 LQKENI.

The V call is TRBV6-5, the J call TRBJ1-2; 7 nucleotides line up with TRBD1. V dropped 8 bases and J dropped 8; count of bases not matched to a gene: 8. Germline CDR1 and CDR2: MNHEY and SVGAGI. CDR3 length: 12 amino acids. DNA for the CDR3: TGTGCCAGCTTGGGTCAGGGGGGAGGCTACACCTTC. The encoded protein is CASLGQGGGYTF.

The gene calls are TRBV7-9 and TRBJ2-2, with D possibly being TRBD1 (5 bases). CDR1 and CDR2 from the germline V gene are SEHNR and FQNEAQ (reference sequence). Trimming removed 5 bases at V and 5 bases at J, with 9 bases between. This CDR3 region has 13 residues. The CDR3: CASSPQGTGELFF. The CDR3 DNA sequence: TGTGCCAGCAGCCCGCAGGGAACCGGGGAGCTGTTTTTT. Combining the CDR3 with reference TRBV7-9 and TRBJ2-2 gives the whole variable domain DTGVSQNPRHKITKRGQNVTFRCDPISEHNRLYWYRQTLGQGPEFLTYFQNEAQLEKSRLLSDRFSAERPKGSFSTLEIQRTEQGDSAMYLCASSPQGTGELFFGEGSRLTVL.

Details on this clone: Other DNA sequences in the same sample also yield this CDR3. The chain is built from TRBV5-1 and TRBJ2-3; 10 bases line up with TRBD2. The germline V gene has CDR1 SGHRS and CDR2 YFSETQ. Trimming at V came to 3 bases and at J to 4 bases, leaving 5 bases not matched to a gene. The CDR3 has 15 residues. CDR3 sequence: CASSSLAGAADTQYF. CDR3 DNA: TGCGCCAGCAGCTCCCTAGCGGGAGCCGCAGATACGCAGTATTTT.

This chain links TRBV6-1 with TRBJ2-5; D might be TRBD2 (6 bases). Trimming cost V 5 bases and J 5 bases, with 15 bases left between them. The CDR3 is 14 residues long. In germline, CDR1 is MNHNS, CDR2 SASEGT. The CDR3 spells CASSPILASETQYF. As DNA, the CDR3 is TGTGCCAGCAGTCCTATACTAGCATCTGAGACCCAGTACTTC.